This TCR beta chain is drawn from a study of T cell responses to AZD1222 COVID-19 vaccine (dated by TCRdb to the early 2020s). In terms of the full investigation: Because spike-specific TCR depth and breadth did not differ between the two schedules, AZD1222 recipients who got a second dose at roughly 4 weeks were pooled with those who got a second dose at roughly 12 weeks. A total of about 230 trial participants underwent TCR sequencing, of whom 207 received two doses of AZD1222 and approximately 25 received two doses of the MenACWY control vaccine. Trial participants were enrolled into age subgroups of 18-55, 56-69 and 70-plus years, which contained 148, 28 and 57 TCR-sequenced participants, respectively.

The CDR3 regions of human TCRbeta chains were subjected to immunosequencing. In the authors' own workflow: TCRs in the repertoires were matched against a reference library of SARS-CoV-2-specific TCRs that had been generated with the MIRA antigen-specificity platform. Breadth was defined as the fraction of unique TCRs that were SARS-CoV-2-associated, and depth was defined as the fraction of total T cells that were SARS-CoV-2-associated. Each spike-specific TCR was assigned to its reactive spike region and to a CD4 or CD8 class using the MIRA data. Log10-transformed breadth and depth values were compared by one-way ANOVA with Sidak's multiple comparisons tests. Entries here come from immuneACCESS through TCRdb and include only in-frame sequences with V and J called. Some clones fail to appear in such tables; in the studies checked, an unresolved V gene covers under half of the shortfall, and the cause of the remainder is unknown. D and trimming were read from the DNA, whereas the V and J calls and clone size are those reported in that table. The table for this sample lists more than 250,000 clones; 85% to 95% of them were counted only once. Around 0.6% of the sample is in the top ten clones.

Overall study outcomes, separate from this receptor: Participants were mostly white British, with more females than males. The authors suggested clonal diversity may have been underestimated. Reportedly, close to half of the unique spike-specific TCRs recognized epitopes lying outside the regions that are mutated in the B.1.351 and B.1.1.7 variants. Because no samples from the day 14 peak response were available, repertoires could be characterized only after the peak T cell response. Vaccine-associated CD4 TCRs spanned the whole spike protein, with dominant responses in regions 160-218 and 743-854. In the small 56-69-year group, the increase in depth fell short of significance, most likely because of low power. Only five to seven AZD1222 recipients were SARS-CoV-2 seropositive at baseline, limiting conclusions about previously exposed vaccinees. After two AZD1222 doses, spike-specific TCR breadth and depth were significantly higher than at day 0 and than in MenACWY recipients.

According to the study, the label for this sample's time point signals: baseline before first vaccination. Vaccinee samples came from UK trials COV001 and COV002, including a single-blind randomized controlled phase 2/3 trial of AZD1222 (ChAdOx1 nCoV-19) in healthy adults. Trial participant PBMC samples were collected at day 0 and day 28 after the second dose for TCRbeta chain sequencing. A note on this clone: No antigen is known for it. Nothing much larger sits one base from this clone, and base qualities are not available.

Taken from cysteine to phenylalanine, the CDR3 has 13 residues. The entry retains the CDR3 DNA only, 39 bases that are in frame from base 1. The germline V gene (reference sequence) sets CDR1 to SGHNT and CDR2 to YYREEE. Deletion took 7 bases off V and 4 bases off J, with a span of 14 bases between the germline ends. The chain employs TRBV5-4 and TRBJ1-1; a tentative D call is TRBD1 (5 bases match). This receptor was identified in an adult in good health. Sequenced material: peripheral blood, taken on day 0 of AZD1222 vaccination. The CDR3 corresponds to CASRKDGTTEAFF. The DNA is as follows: TGTGCCAGCCGCAAGGACGGGACCACTGAAGCTTTCTTT.